This T cell receptor (beta chain) was documented in a study of blood T cell repertoires in COVID-19. The CDR3 sequence is 15 residues long. Here immunoSEQ multiplex PCR was the method, and the copy in TCRdb shows in-frame clones only, minus some. The table shows roughly 150,000 clones, with about 88% occurring only once. The chain carries TRBV21-1 and TRBJ2-7; the table's D call TRBD1 went unverified against the DNA. TRBV21-1 counts as a pseudogene. The TCR was taken from a man aged 50-60 years who had recovered from COVID-19. Sequenced input: peripheral blood. The CDR3 DNA reads as TGTGCCAGCAGCAAAGCGAACAGGCTGGACTACGAGCAGTACTTC. This encodes CASSKANRLDYEQYF.